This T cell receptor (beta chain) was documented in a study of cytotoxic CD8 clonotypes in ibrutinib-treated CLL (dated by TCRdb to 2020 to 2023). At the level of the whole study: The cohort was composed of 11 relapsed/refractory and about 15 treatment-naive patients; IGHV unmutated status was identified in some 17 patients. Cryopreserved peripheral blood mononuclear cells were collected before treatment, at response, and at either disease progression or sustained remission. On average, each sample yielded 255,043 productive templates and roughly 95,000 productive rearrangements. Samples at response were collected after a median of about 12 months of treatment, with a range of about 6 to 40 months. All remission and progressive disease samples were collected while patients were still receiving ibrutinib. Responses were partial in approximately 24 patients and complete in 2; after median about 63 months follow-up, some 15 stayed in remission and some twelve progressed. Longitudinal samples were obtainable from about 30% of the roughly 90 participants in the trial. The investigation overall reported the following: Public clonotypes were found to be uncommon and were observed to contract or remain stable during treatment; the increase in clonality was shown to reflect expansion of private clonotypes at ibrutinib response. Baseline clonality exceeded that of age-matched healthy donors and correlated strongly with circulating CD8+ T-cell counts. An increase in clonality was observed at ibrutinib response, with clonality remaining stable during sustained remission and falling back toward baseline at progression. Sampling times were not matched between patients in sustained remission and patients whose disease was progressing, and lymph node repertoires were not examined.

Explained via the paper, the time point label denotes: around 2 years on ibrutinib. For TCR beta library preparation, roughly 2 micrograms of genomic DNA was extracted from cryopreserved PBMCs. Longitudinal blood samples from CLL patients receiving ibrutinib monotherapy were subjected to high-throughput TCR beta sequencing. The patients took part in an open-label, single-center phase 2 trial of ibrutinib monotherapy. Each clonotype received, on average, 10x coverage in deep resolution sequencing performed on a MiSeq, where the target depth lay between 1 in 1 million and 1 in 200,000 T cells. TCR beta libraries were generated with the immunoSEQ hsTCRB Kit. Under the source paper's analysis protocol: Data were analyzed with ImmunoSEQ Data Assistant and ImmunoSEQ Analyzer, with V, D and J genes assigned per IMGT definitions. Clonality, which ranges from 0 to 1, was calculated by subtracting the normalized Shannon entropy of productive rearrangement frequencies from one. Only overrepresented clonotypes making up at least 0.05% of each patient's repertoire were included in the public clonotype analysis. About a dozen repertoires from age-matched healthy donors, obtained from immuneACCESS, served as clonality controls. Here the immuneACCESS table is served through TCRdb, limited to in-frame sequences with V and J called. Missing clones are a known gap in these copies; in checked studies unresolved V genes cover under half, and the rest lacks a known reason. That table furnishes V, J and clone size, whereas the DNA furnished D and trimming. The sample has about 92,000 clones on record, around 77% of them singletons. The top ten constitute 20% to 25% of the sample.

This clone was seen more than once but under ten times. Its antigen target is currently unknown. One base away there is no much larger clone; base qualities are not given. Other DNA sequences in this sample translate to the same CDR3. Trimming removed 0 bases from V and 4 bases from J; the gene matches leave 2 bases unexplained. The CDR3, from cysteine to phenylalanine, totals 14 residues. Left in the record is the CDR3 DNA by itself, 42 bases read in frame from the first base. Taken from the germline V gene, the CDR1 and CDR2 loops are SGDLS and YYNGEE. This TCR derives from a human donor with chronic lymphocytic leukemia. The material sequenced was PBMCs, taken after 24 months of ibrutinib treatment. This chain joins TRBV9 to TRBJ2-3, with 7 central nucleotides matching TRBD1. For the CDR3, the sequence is CASSVERGPDTQYF. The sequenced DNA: TGTGCCAGCAGCGTAGAAAGGGGGCCAGATACGCAGTATTTT.